These 21 T cell receptor beta chains originate from one sample sequenced in a study of neurological immune-mediated disorders. TCRdb used MiXCR to reprocess the 5' RACE reads, holding one entry per CDR3 protein. This sample carries roughly 30,000 distinct CDR3 sequences, 6.6% of them seen once, and the ten largest clones take more than 8.5%. Material for sequencing was PBMCs. The source of these receptors is a woman aged 45-60 years in good health.

The chain combines TRBV20-1 with TRBJ1-1; D perhaps matches TRBD1 (6 bases). CDR1 is DFQATT, CDR2 SNEGSKA, per germline (reference sequence). CDR3 size: 14 residues. Between the trimmed V and J ends, which lost 4 bases and 3 bases, there was a span of 15 bases. The CDR3 region is CSAIHSTGDTEAFF. The CDR3 DNA is TGCAGTGCTATACACTCGACAGGTGACACTGAAGCTTTCTTT.

This clonotype is deemed medium-sized. V gene TRBV20-1 combines with J gene TRBJ2-5; 8 bases align to TRBD1. The CDR3 runs to 13 residues. The trim removed 6 bases at V and 2 bases at J, leaving 5 bases unmatched. CDR1 and CDR2 (germline): DFQATT, SNEGSKA (reference sequence). CDR3 amino acids: CSADRGIQETQYF. DNA of the CDR3: TGCAGTGCCGACAGGGGAATACAAGAGACCCAGTACTTC.

This clonotype was seen repeatedly, ten times or more. The rearrangement uses TRBV18 and TRBJ2-7; 9 nucleotides match TRBD1. Germline-derived CDR1 and CDR2 are KGHSH and LQKENI. V trimming: 4 bases; J trimming: 6 bases; junction bases outside the gene matches: 4. This CDR3 spans 13 amino acids. The CDR3 here is CASSLDRGGEQYF. The CDR3 DNA is TGTGCCAGCTCACTGGACAGGGGAGGCGAGCAGTACTTC.

This clonotype has ten or more counts. The chain links TRBV14 to TRBJ2-1; D remains ambiguous. Germline V gene sequence: CDR1 SGHDN, CDR2 FVKESK. V was shortened by 4 bases and J by 6 bases, with 7 bases between the two germline ends. The CDR3 consists of 12 residues. The CDR3 coding sequence is TGTGCCAGCAGCCCATATCCCAATGAGCAGTTCTTC. It yields the protein CASSPYPNEQFF.

This clonotype appeared many times. This chain connects TRBV5-1 to TRBJ2-5; D not certain. The CDR3 consists of 14 residues. Germline V gene sequence: CDR1 SGHRS, CDR2 YFSETQ. V lost 4 bases, J lost 4 bases, and 14 bases lay in between. DNA of the CDR3: TGCGCCAGCAGCGGCGGCTTGGTAGTAGAGACCCAGTACTTC. Translated, it gives CASSGGLVVETQYF. The full variable domain, in which reference TRBV5-1 and TRBJ2-5 provide the parts outside the CDR3, is KAGVTQTPRYLIKTRGQQVTLSCSPISGHRSVSWYQQTPGQGLQFLFEYFSETQRNKGNFPGRFSGRQFSNSRSEMNVSTLELGDSALYLCASSGGLVVETQYFGPGTRLLVL.

Regarding this clonotype: The junction departs from the called germline gene at one end, perhaps through a read error. The chain carries TRBV7-9 and TRBJ2-1; 7 nucleotides match TRBD2. Germline loops: CDR1 SEHNR, CDR2 FQNEAQ (reference sequence). The CDR3 runs 16 residues. The CDR3, as DNA: TGTGCCAACAGCCTCCGGGGGGAGAGTTCCTACAATGAGCAGTTATTC. As protein: CANSLRGESSYNEQLF.

This clonotype was recorded many times. The gene calls are TRBV5-5 and TRBJ2-3; 9 bases fit TRBD2. The trim removed 2 bases at V and 1 base at J, leaving 5 bases unmatched. This CDR3 is built from 16 residues. Germline V gene lookup returns CDR1 SGHKS and CDR2 YYEKEE (reference sequence). The DNA of the CDR3 is TGTGCCAGCAGCTTTCGCGGGGGGGCGGGCACAGATACGCAGTATTTT. Residues: CASSFRGGAGTDTQYF.

This clonotype has ten or more counts. V and J are TRBV7-2 and TRBJ2-7; no clear D gene. The germline CDR1 and CDR2 sequences are SGHTA and FQGNSA. V was trimmed by 8 bases and J by 0 bases, leaving 11 bases between them. The CDR3 is 13 amino acids. The CDR3 coding sequence is TGTGCCAGCCGTCGACCAAGCTCCTACGAGCAGTACTTC. Translation gives CASRRPSSYEQYF.

This clonotype has at least ten counts. In DNA form, the CDR3 reads TGTGCCAGCAGCGGAACCGGGACAGACTACGAGCAGTACTTC. Its translation is CASSGTGTDYEQYF. The rearrangement joins TRBV5-6 to TRBJ2-7; the match to TRBD1 covers 7 bases. The V and J ends lost 4 bases and 3 bases, in that order; junction bases with no gene match: 7. Germline CDR1 is SGHDT and CDR2 is YYEEEE. This CDR3 contains 14 residues.

This clonotype was counted at least ten times. The rearrangement uses TRBV20-1 and TRBJ2-1, with 9 positions matching TRBD1. This CDR3 spans 17 amino acids. Germline V CDR1 and CDR2: DFQATT, SNEGSKA (reference sequence). The ends lost 1 base at V and 8 bases at J; junction bases unmatched: 15. CDR3 loop: CSARVQSGQGRFDEQFF. The CDR3 coding sequence is TGCAGTGCTAGAGTGCAATCAGGACAGGGGAGGTTCGATGAGCAGTTCTTC.

Ten or more counts support this clonotype. The rearrangement uses TRBV27 and TRBJ1-2; D is possibly TRBD1 (6 bases). V was pared by 5 bases and J by 2 bases, with 12 bases between. CDR1 and CDR2 (germline): MNHEY, SMNVEV (reference sequence). This CDR3 region has 14 residues. The CDR3 bases are TGTGCCAGCAGTCCTCATGGACAGAACTATGGCTACACCTTC. Translation gives CASSPHGQNYGYTF.

This clonotype was seen many times. The chain uses TRBV15 and TRBJ2-6; the match to TRBD1 covers 8 bases. V lost 3 bases and J lost 0; bases outside the gene matches: 7. The CDR3 is 18 amino acids. CDR1 is LNHNV and CDR2 is YYDKDF in the germline V gene (reference sequence). CDR3 loop: CATSSFGTGFSGANVLTF. Written as DNA, the CDR3 is TGTGCCACCAGCAGTTTCGGGACAGGCTTCTCTGGGGCCAACGTCCTGACTTTC. Looking up the rest from reference TRBV15 and TRBJ2-6 gives the full variable domain: DAMVIQNPRYQVTQFGKPVTLSCSQTLNHNVMYWYQQKSSQAPKLLFHYYDKDFNNEADTPDNFQSRRPNTSFCFLDIRSPGLGDTAMYLCATSSFGTGFSGANVLTFGAGSRLTVL.

This clonotype was seen many times. The rearrangement uses TRBV5-8 and TRBJ2-7; D is perhaps TRBD1 or TRBD2 (5 bases each). Germline assignment: CDR1 SGHTS and CDR2 YDEGEE. The CDR3 length is 13 residues. Trimming took off 5 bases at V and 10 bases at J, with 19 bases between the two ends. The CDR3 spells CASRDRDLFDQYF. CDR3 nucleotides: TGTGCCAGCAGAGACCGGGACCTCTTCGATCAGTACTTC.

This clonotype showed up many times. The J gene is TRBJ2-1, the V gene TRBV7-2, with TRBD1 matching 9 bases. From germline, CDR1 is SGHTA and CDR2 FQGNSA. Trimming took 2 bases from V and 15 from J; bases not matched to a gene: 8. The CDR3 is 13 amino acids. The CDR3 nucleotides read TGTGCCAGCAGCTTATTGCCCGGGACAGGGTCGTTCTTC. This codes for CASSLLPGTGSFF.

This clonotype was observed many times. V gene TRBV20-1 combines with J gene TRBJ2-5, with 8 bases matching TRBD1. The CDR3 has 15 residues. The V gene's germline CDR1 is DFQATT and CDR2 SNEGSKA (reference sequence). The V segment lost 4 bases and the J segment 3 bases; nucleotides outside the gene matches: 10. CDR3 residues: CSATRQGTRKETQYF. DNA for the CDR3: TGCAGTGCTACCCGACAGGGGACCCGGAAAGAGACCCAGTACTTC.

In this sample, this clonotype turned up many times. The chain employs TRBV14 and TRBJ2-3; unclear D gene. The CDR3 contains 13 residues. Germline CDR1 is SGHDN and CDR2 is FVKESK. The V end lost 4 bases, the J end lost 2 bases, and 7 bases lay between the germline ends. This chain's CDR3 is CASSPRLTDTQYF. The CDR3 DNA reads TGTGCCAGCAGCCCCCGGCTCACAGATACGCAGTATTTT.

This clonotype was seen many times. The chain joins TRBV6-6 to TRBJ2-7, with D possibly matching TRBD1 (5 bases). Germline lookup yields CDR1 MNHNY and CDR2 SVGAGI (reference sequence). V lost 4 bases to trimming and J lost 7 bases, with 11 bases between them. The CDR3 is made up of 12 amino acids. CDR3 in amino acids: CASSLEKGEQYF. The CDR3 bases are TGTGCCAGCAGTTTAGAGAAGGGGGAGCAGTACTTC.

This clonotype was detected many times. The CDR3 sequence is CASSLVRGGTEAFF. The CDR3 region has the DNA TGTGCCAGCAGTTTAGTCAGGGGTGGCACTGAAGCTTTCTTT. The chain links TRBV28 to TRBJ1-1, with a possible D match to TRBD1 (6 bases). Trimming shortened V by 2 bases and J by 4 bases, and 11 bases separated the two germline ends. Germline V gives CDR1 MDHEN, CDR2 SYDVKM. The CDR3 is 14 amino acids.

This clonotype was seen ten or more times. The chain combines TRBV19 with TRBJ2-3, with 9 nucleotides matching TRBD2. Germline V CDR1 and CDR2: LNHDA, SQIVND (reference sequence). CDR3 length: 14 residues. V was clipped by 6 bases and J by 2 bases; unmatched bases: 3. This CDR3 reads CASRTSGPTDTQYF. The CDR3 DNA sequence: TGTGCCAGTAGGACTAGCGGCCCCACAGATACGCAGTATTTT.

This clonotype was counted many times. This chain connects TRBV14 to TRBJ1-1; 8 positions match TRBD1. The CDR3 is 14 amino acids. After removal of 4 bases from V and 2 bases from J, the junction contained 3 bases not matched to a gene. Germline CDR1 is SGHDN and CDR2 is FVKESK. The CDR3 coding sequence is TGTGCCAGCAGCCTAGGACAGGGCAACACTGAAGCTTTCTTT. Its protein is CASSLGQGNTEAFF.

This clonotype has a count of ten or more. V is TRBV7-7 and J is TRBJ1-1; D gene ambiguous. The CDR3 spans 14 residues. Between the trimmed V and J ends, which lost 4 bases and 1 base, there was a span of 10 bases. CDR1 and CDR2 from the germline V gene are SSHAT and FNYEAQ (reference sequence). The CDR3 loop reads CASSSYGRNTEAFF. CDR3 in DNA: TGTGCCAGCAGCTCATACGGGAGGAACACTGAAGCTTTCTTT.